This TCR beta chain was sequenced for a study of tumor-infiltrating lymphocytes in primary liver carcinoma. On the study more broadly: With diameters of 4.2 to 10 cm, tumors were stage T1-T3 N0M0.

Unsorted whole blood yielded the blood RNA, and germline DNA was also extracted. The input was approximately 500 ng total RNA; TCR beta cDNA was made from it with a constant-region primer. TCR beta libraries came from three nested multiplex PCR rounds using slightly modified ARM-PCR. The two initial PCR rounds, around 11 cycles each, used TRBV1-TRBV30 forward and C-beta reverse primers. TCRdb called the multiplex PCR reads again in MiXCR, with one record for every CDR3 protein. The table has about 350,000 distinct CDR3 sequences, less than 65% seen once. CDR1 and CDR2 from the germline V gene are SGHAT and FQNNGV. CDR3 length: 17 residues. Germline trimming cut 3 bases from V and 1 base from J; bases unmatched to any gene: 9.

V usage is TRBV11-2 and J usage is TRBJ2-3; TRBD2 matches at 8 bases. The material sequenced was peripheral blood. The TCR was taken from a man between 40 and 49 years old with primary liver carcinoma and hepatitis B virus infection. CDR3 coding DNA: TGTGCCAGCAGCTTTCTAGCGGGCGTGGAGGGCACAGATACGCAGTATTTT. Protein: CASSFLAGVEGTDTQYF.